This is a list of T cell receptor beta chains from one sample in a study of blood T cells in healthy people across ages. TCRdb re-analysed the 5' RACE reads in MiXCR, keeping a single row per CDR3 protein. Of 700,000 to 850,000 distinct CDR3 sequences in the sample, 53% were seen once. Sequenced: blood. These receptors all stem from a man aged 80 or over in good health. CDR3s include the opening cysteine and the closing phenylalanine or tryptophan. D genes are given only for firm matches.

V gene	CDR3 length	D gene	CDR3 protein
TRBV7-2	12	NA	CASSPGGDTQYF
TRBV11-2	14	NA	CASSVGSVYNEQYF
TRBV19	16	TRBD2	CASSSSRGGRQETQYF
TRBV20-1	14	NA	CSARGGPTNYGYTF
TRBV11-2	15	NA	CASSLDSNGANVLTF
TRBV29-1	14	NA	CSAGRGRGDYEQYF
TRBV3-1	13	NA	CASSPPLRTEQFF
TRBV6-5	12	NA	CASTRTDKEQFF
TRBV11-2	16	NA	CASSSLHQTVTYEQYF
TRBV25-1	17	TRBD2	CASSESGSGRVVDTQYF
TRBV24-1	14	TRBD2	CATWSGLAGGEQFF
TRBV20-1	14	TRBD2	CSAFGTTHNNEQFF